This T cell receptor (beta chain) stems from a study of CD8 T cell repertoires and HIV-1 epitope variants. At the level of the study: Controls included no peptide, Ebola AY9 epitope, and a CMV, EBV, flu pool.

Regarding this clone: What it binds is not known.

The CDR3 loop spans 15 amino acids. CDR1 LNHDA and CDR2 SQIVND come from the germline V gene (reference sequence). J lost 4 bases, V lost 4 bases, and 5 bases had no gene match. TCRdb's table, derived via immunoSEQ multiplex PCR, lists solely in-frame clones and lacks some. In the table there are a few thousand clones, 69% of which are singletons. This sequence originates from a male donor with HIV. The V and J genes are TRBV19 and TRBJ2-7, with 12 bases fitting TRBD2. Sequenced: cultured CD8+ T cells derived from PBMCs. CDR3 DNA: TGTGCCAGTAGTACTTGGACTAGCGGGACTTACGAGCAGTACTTC. Translation: CASSTWTSGTYEQYF.